The entry that follows covers one T cell receptor beta chain sequence. Its matching antigen is unknown. A clone one base away is much larger, so this may be a read error. Time point denoted: pre-sensitization, week 0. Sample treatment: therapeutic diphenylcyclopropenone sensitization with weekly scalp DPC. Whole blood, unfractionated, served as the material for total RNA extraction. Staff drew blood before applying each patch test. The CDR3 loop spans 21 amino acids. Germline assignment: CDR1 MDHEN and CDR2 SYDVKM. Trimming removed 5 bases from V and 0 bases from J, with 29 bases in between. This entry is derived from a study of human T cells and chemical hapten exposure. Study context: Minor volume differences among pooled libraries chiefly drove per-sample TCR yield variation. Points from the study as a whole: Sensitizing to DPC left TCRs with a frequency above 1 in 1000 unaltered. Significantly more large CDR3 similarity clusters were formed by expanded TCRs than by controls.

TCRdb re-called the RACE reads through MiXCR, storing one row per CDR3 protein. Among 34,000 or so distinct CDR3 sequences, around a tenth were seen once, and the ten largest hold 27%. The chain couples TRBV28 to TRBJ1-5; weak D call: TRBD1 (5 bases). The receptor was isolated from a man aged 45-65 years with alopecia areata. Some clones in this sample may be carry-over from other donors' samples. Sequencing was performed on whole blood, taken in connection with sensitization to the hapten diphenylcyclopropenone (DPC). The DNA for the CDR3 is TGTGCCAGCAGTCTTTTGGCCACCCGACAGAGGAGGATACTTAGCAATCAGCCCCAGCATTTT. Residues: CASSLLATRQRRILSNQPQHF.